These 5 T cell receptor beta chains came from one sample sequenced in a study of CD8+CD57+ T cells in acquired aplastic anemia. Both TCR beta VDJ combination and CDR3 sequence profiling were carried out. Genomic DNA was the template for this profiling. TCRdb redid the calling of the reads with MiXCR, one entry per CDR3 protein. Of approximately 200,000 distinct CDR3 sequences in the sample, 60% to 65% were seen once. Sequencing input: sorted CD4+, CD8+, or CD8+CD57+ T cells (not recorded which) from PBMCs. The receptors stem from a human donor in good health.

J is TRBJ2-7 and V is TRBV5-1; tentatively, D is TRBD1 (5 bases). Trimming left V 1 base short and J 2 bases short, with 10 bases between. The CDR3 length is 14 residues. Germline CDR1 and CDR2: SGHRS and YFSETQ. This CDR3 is CASSLPRQTYEQYF. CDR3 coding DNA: TGCGCCAGCAGCTTGCCGCGACAGACCTACGAGCAGTACTTC.

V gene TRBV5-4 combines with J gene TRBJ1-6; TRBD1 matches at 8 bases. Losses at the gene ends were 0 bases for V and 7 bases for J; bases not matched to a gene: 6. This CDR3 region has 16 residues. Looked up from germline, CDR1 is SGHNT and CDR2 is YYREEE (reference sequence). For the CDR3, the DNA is TGTGCCAGCAGCTTGGGACAGGGGTTGAGGAATTCACCCCTCCACTTT. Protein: CASSLGQGLRNSPLHF.

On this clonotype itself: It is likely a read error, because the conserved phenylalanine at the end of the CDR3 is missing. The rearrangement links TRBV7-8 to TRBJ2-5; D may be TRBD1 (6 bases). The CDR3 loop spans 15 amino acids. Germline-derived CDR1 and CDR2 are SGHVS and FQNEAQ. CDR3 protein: CASKLLGGSQETQYL. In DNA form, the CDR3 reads TGTGCGAGTAAACTCTTAGGGGGATCCCAAGAGACCCAGTACCTC.

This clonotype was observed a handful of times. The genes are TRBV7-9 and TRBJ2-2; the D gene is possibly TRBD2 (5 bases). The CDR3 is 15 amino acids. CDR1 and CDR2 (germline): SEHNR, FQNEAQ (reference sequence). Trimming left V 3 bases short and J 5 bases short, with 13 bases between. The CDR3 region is CASSFNPAGTGELFF. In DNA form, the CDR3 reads TGTGCCAGCAGCTTTAACCCTGCGGGTACCGGGGAGCTGTTTTTT.

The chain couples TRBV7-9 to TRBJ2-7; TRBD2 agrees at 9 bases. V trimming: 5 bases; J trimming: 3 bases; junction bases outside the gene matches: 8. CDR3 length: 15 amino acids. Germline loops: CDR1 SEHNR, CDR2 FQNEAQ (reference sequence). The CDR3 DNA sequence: TGTGCCAGCAGCGAAACAGCGGGGGGCGTCTACGAGCAGTACTTC. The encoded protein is CASSETAGGVYEQYF.